These 21 T cell receptor beta chains share one sample of origin, sequenced in a study of blood T cell repertoires in COVID-19. Here immunoSEQ multiplex PCR was the method, and the copy in TCRdb shows in-frame clones only, minus some. Here the sample spans about 72,000 clones, 85% to 90% being singletons. Sample: peripheral blood. All receptors come from a man aged 70 or older with active or convalescent COVID-19.

The CDR3 coding sequence is TGTGCCAGCAGTGGCACAGGGGGGCGATTAACAGATACGCAGTATTTT. As protein: CASSGTGGRLTDTQYF. The V gene is TRBV6-1, the J gene TRBJ2-3; 8 bases match TRBD1. This CDR3 has 16 residues. Germline loops: CDR1 MNHNS, CDR2 SASEGT. Unmatched junction bases numbered 9, after V lost 4 bases and J lost 3 bases.

This sequence joins TRBV6-2 or TRBV6-3 and TRBJ2-7; tentative D call: TRBD1 (5 bases). The CDR3 consists of 12 residues. CDR1 is MNHEY, CDR2 SVGEGT, per germline. The V gene lost 2 bases and the J gene lost 3 bases, with 5 bases spanning the gap. As DNA, the CDR3 is TGTGCCAGCAGTTACAGGGGCTACGAGCAGTACTTC. This gives the protein CASSYRGYEQYF.

The chain joins TRBV7-2 to TRBJ2-5, with 11 bases identical to TRBD2. V lost 2 bases and J lost 4; bases outside the gene matches: 0. CDR1 is SGHTA, CDR2 FQGNSA, per germline. This CDR3 spans 14 amino acids. As DNA, the CDR3 is TGTGCCAGCAGCTTAACTAGCGGGAGAGAGACCCAGTACTTC. Protein product: CASSLTSGRETQYF.

The rearrangement uses TRBV30 and TRBJ2-7, with 10 positions matching TRBD1. CDR1 and CDR2 from the germline V gene are GTSNPN and SVGIG (reference sequence). V gave up 8 bases and J gave up 5 bases; unmatched junction bases: 6. The CDR3 consists of 12 residues. The CDR3 region has the DNA TGTGCCGGGACGACAGGGGGCGACGAGCAGTACTTC. Encoded protein: CAGTTGGDEQYF.

The chain is built from TRBV9 and TRBJ1-5, with TRBD1 matching over 10 bases. The germline CDR1 and CDR2 sequences are SGDLS and YYNGEE. The V segment lost 3 bases and the J segment 5 bases; nucleotides outside the gene matches: 32. The CDR3 is made up of 24 amino acids. The CDR3 region has the DNA TGTGCCAGCAGCGCTTTTTTTCCAAGGTCACGGGACAGGGGATTGCAGGGGGCGGATCAGCCCCAGCATTTT. It yields the protein CASSAFFPRSRDRGLQGADQPQHF.

This rearrangement joins TRBV9 to TRBJ2-1; 12 bases are shared with TRBD2. Unmatched junction bases numbered 3, after V lost 2 bases and J lost 6 bases. CDR3 length: 15 residues. The V gene's germline CDR1 is SGDLS and CDR2 YYNGEE. The CDR3 is CASSVGLAGRNEQFF. The DNA for the CDR3 is TGTGCCAGCAGCGTGGGACTAGCGGGTCGCAATGAGCAGTTCTTC.

CDR3 nucleotides: TGTGCCAGCAGCGGGCCCGGGACAGGAGTCTACGAGCAGTACTTC. Protein product: CASSGPGTGVYEQYF. The chain combines TRBV9 with TRBJ2-7, with 8 bases lining up with TRBD1. The CDR3 spans 15 residues. In germline, CDR1 is SGDLS, CDR2 YYNGEE. The ends lost 3 bases at V and 3 bases at J; junction bases unmatched: 8.

This clone has just a few counts. This chain uses TRBV4-1 with TRBJ2-2, with TRBD2 as a possible D gene (6 bases). This CDR3 contains 16 residues. CDR1 is MGHRA, CDR2 YSYEKL, per germline. The germline V and J ends were trimmed by 0 bases and 4 bases, with 12 bases remaining between them. CDR3 protein: CASSQDGLGGTGELFF. In DNA form, the CDR3 reads TGCGCCAGCAGCCAAGATGGGTTGGGAGGCACCGGGGAGCTGTTTTTT.

This clone came up once. The gene calls are TRBV2 and TRBJ2-5, with 14 bases lining up with TRBD2. Germline V lookup: CDR1 SNHLY, CDR2 FYNNEI. The CDR3 spans 14 residues. Unmatched junction bases numbered 4, after V lost 6 bases and J lost 7 bases. The CDR3 DNA is TGTGCCAGCAGGGGGACTAGCGGGAGCCGGACCCAGTACTTC. Protein: CASRGTSGSRTQYF.

This rearrangement joins TRBV2 to TRBJ2-2; possibly TRBD1 for D (6 bases). This CDR3 is built from 14 residues. Trimming pared 8 bases from V and 5 bases from J, leaving 15 bases between. Germline V gene lookup returns CDR1 SNHLY and CDR2 FYNNEI. The CDR3 protein is CASRRDTRTGELFF. The CDR3 region has the DNA TGTGCCAGCCGCCGGGACACAAGGACCGGGGAGCTGTTTTTT.

The gene calls are TRBV27 and TRBJ2-7; tentatively, D is TRBD2 (6 bases). The CDR3 extends over 13 amino acids. The V end lost 8 bases, the J end lost 6 bases, and 17 bases lay between the germline ends. The germline CDR1 and CDR2 sequences are MNHEY and SMNVEV (reference sequence). CDR3 in amino acids: CASGGYPSLEQYF. CDR3 DNA: TGTGCCAGCGGGGGGTACCCCTCGCTCGAGCAGTACTTC.

The chain uses TRBV3-1 (or the pseudogene TRBV3-2) and TRBJ2-1, with 9 bases matching TRBD2. CDR1 LGHDT and CDR2 YNNKEL come from the germline V gene (reference sequence). V lost 4 bases and J lost 6; bases outside the gene matches: 1. This CDR3 has 13 residues. For the CDR3, the DNA is TGTGCCAGCAGCCTTAGCGGGAGCAATGAGCAGTTCTTC. This codes for CASSLSGSNEQFF.

The chain combines TRBV27 with TRBJ1-2, with D possibly matching TRBD1 (5 bases). Per the germline V gene, CDR1 is MNHEY and CDR2 is SMNVEV (reference sequence). The CDR3 runs to 14 residues. Trimming removed 2 bases from V and 5 bases from J, with 12 bases in between. CDR3 residues: CASSLTTQGYGYTF. The CDR3 bases are TGTGCCAGCAGTTTAACTACCCAGGGTTATGGCTACACCTTC.

CDR3 region: CASSSRTGGSKNIQYF. In nucleotides, the CDR3 is TGTGCCAGCAGCTCACGGACAGGGGGCAGCAAAAACATTCAGTACTTC. The chain is built from TRBV11-2 and TRBJ2-4, with 11 bases fitting TRBD1. V dropped 4 bases and J dropped 3; count of bases not matched to a gene: 5. Germline CDR1 and CDR2: SGHAT and FQNNGV. This CDR3 has 16 residues.

This CDR3 reads CASSQLPGLRTPNYGYTF. In nucleotides, the CDR3 is TGCGCCAGCAGCCAACTTCCGGGACTCCGGACCCCTAACTATGGCTACACCTTC. The chain uses TRBV4-1 and TRBJ1-2, with D perhaps matching TRBD1 (5 bases). The germline CDR1 and CDR2 sequences are MGHRA and YSYEKL. V lost 2 bases, J lost 0 bases, and 19 bases lay in between. The CDR3 has 18 residues.

The chain has TRBV27 and TRBJ2-5, with D possibly matching TRBD2 (7 bases). The CDR3 has 13 amino acids. The V and J ends lost 8 bases and 4 bases respectively, with 14 bases between them. From germline, CDR1 is MNHEY and CDR2 SMNVEV (reference sequence). The CDR3 DNA follows: TGTGCCAGCTTAGTAGGGGGGGGAGAGACCCAGTACTTC. This encodes CASLVGGGETQYF.

The J gene is TRBJ1-5, the V gene TRBV6-6; 9 bases align to TRBD1. Germline CDR1 MNHNY, CDR2 SVGAGI (reference sequence). The ends lost 6 bases at V and 0 bases at J; junction bases unmatched: 6. CDR3 size: 16 residues. CDR3 amino acids: CASSWTGVNSNQPQHF. CDR3 nucleotide sequence: TGTGCCAGCAGCTGGACAGGGGTTAATAGCAATCAGCCCCAGCATTTT.

V gene TRBV7-9 combines with J gene TRBJ2-1; the match to TRBD2 covers 8 bases. J was trimmed by 7 bases and V by 5 bases; bases with no gene match: 13. CDR3 length: 16 residues. The germline CDR1 and CDR2 sequences are SEHNR and FQNEAQ (reference sequence). The CDR3 region is CASSERTSIIGNEQFF. The CDR3, as DNA: TGTGCCAGCAGCGAAAGGACTAGCATTATCGGGAATGAGCAGTTCTTC. Supplemented by reference TRBV7-9 and TRBJ2-1, the full variable domain reads DTGVSQNPRHKITKRGQNVTFRCDPISEHNRLYWYRQTLGQGPEFLTYFQNEAQLEKSRLLSDRFSAERPKGSFSTLEIQRTEQGDSAMYLCASSERTSIIGNEQFFGPGTRLTVL.

The J gene is TRBJ1-2, the V gene TRBV4-3; possible D gene TRBD1, 6 bases. Germline CDR1 is LGHNA and CDR2 is YSLEER. V was trimmed by 0 bases and J by 8 bases, leaving 10 bases between them. The CDR3 is 13 residues long. CDR3 loop: CASSQDGRGGYTF. The CDR3 DNA sequence: TGCGCCAGCAGCCAAGATGGTAGGGGGGGCTACACCTTC.

The chain couples TRBV10-3 to TRBJ2-1; 7 bases match TRBD2. CDR3 size: 14 residues. CDR1 and CDR2 (germline): ENHRY, SYGVKD. Trimming removed 10 bases from V and 5 bases from J; junction bases left unmatched: 11. CDR3 residues: CATASGSRDNEQFF. CDR3 DNA sequence: TGTGCCACCGCTAGCGGAAGTCGAGACAATGAGCAGTTCTTC.

This chain joins TRBV5-1 and TRBJ1-6; 9 bases line up with TRBD1. The CDR3 spans 14 residues. Germline lookup yields CDR1 SGHRS and CDR2 YFSETQ. With V trimmed by 3 bases and J by 7 bases, 2 bases remained unmatched. Here the CDR3 reads CASSSGQGNSPLHF. In DNA form, the CDR3 reads TGCGCCAGCAGCTCGGGACAGGGAAATTCACCCCTCCACTTT.